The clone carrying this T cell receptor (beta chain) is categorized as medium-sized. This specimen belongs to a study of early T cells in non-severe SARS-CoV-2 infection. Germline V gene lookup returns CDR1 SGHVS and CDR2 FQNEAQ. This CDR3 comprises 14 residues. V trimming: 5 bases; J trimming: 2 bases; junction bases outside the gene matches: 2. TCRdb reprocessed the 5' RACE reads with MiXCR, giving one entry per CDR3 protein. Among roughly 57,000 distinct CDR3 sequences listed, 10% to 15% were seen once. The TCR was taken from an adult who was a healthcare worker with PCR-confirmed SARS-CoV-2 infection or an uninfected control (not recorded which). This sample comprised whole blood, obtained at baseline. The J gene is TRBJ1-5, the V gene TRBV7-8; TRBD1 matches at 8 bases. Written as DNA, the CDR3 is TGTGCCAGCAGCGGACAGGGAGGCAATCAGCCCCAGCATTTT. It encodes CASSGQGGNQPQHF.